This T cell receptor beta chain was identified during a study of immune evolution from preneoplasia to lung adenocarcinoma. Study outcomes and limitations: Top clone frequencies peaked in normal lung, apparently declining through invasive adenocarcinoma.

Germline CDR1 reads MDHEN; CDR2 reads SYDVKM. The length of the CDR3 is 16 residues. V was clipped by 6 bases and J by 6 bases, with 23 bases between them. For this clone: The antigen is undetermined.

Profiled with immunoSEQ multiplex PCR; TCRdb holds only in-frame clones, not every one. Seen here are about 40,000 clones, 60% to 75% observed once, and the top ten hold approximately 6.1%. Specimen: FFPE invasive lung adenocarcinoma tissue. The TCR sequence derives from a person between 60 and 70 years old with lung adenocarcinoma. The gene calls are TRBV28 and TRBJ1-2; D is perhaps TRBD1 (5 bases). Here the CDR3 reads CASSPGGIGKGNGYTF. In DNA form, the CDR3 reads TGTGCCAGCAGCCCGGGGGGGATTGGGAAGGGAAATGGCTACACCTTC.